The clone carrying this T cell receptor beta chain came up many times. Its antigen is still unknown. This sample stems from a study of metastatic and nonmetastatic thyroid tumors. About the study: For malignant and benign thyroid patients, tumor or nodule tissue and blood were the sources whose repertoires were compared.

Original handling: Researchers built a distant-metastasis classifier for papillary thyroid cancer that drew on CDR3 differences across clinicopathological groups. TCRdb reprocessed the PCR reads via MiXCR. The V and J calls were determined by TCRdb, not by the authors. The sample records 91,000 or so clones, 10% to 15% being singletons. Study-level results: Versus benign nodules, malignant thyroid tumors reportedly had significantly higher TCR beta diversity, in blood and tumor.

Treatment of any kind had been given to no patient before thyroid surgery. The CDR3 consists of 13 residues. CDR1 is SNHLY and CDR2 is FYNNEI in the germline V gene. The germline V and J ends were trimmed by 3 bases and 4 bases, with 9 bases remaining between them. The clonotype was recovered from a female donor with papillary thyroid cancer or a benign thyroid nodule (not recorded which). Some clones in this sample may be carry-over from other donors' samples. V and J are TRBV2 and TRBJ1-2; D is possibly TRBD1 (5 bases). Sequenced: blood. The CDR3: CASSDGTAYGYTF. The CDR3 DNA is TGTGCCAGCAGTGACGGGACGGCCTATGGCTACACCTTC.